The present T cell receptor beta chain was sequenced within a study of post-analysis software for immune sequencing data. Study outcomes and limitations: When compared against controls, multiple sclerosis patients showed significantly lower normalized Chao1 diversity. Comparison of patients with controls showed roughly five TRBV segments more frequent in patients, TRBV5-6, TRBV5-1 and TRBV20-1 among them. The authors found that F measure strongly co-clustered same-batch samples.

On this clonotype: Its antigen is still unknown.

Researchers reported that TCR beta cDNA libraries carried unique molecular identifiers. TCRdb passed the PCR reads through MiXCR, listing each CDR3 protein once. The sample shows about 160,000 distinct CDR3 sequences, under 40% of them seen only once. CDR1 and CDR2 from the germline V gene are SQVTM and ANQGSEA. The V gene end was trimmed by 6 bases and the J gene end by 1 base; junction bases not matched to a gene: 2. The CDR3 totals 13 residues. Specimen: blood, collected after autologous hematopoietic stem cell transplantation. The J gene is TRBJ1-1, the V gene TRBV29-1, with TRBD1 matching over 10 bases. The receptor's source is a girl between 10 and 17 years old with multiple sclerosis. The CDR3 bases are TGCAGCGTCGGGACAGGGGCGAACACTGAAGCTTTCTTT. Its translation is CSVGTGANTEAFF.